The source of this T cell receptor (beta chain) is a study of human T cells and chemical hapten exposure. About the research overall: Throughout a study of about 24 weeks, patients underwent weekly scalp administration of diphenylcyclopropenone doses.

Unique molecular identifiers were linked by the library to individual cDNA molecules. Per the authors' pipeline: Between about 23,224 and 750,000 TCRs appeared in each sample, and the median stood at around 92,000. TCRdb re-derived calls from the RACE reads in MiXCR, one entry per CDR3 protein. It is TCRdb's table, rather than the study itself, that gives the V and J calls and clone size. This sample has some 44,000 distinct CDR3 sequences, with more than 8.5% found just once. This CDR3 has 12 residues. The germline CDR1 and CDR2 sequences are SGHDT and YYEEEE. The time point here: patch test 2, 6 weeks after DPC sensitization. Documented treatment: therapeutic diphenylcyclopropenone sensitization with weekly scalp DPC. On this clonotype itself: The junction departs from the called germline gene at one end, perhaps through a read error.

Sequencing was performed on whole blood, taken in connection with sensitization to the hapten diphenylcyclopropenone (DPC). This clonotype originated in a woman aged 40 to 55 with alopecia areata. Some clones in this sample may be carry-over from other donors' samples. The chain carries TRBV5-6 and TRBJ2-5, with unresolved D. The DNA for the CDR3 is TGTGCCGGCAGCTTAGGACAAGAGACCCAGTACTTC. Its protein is CAGSLGQETQYF.